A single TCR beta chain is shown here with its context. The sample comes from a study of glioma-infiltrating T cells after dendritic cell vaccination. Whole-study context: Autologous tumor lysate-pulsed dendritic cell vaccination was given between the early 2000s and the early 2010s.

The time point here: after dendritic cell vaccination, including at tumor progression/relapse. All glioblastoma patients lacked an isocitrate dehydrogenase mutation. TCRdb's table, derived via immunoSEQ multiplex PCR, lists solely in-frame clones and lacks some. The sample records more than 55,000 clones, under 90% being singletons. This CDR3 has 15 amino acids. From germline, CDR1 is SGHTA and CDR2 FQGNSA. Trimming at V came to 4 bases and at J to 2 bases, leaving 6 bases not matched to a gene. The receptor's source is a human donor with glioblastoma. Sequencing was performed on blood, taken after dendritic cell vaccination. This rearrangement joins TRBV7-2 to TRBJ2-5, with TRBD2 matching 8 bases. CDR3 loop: CASSYFRGGQETQYF. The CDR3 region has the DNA TGTGCCAGCAGCTACTTCCGGGGGGGTCAAGAGACCCAGTACTTC. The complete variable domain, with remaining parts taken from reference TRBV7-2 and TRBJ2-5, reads GAGVSQSPSNKVTEKGKDVELRCDPISGHTALYWYRQSLGQGLEFLIYFQGNSAPDKSGLPSDRFSAERTGGSVSTLTIQRTQQEDSAVYLCASSYFRGGQETQYFGPGTRLLVL.